This T cell receptor beta chain was identified during a study of T cell responses to AZD1222 COVID-19 vaccine. Study outcomes and limitations: Per reports, nearly half of all spike-specific TCRs target regions that are unmutated in variants. Possibly, clonal diversity was underestimated; donors were largely white British and included more females.

The germline gives CDR1 GTSNPN, CDR2 SVGIG (reference sequence). CDR3 length equals 15 residues. V shed 2 bases and J 8 bases; nucleotides not matched to a gene: 11. Points on this clone: Its specificity is unknown.

Data came from immunoSEQ multiplex PCR; TCRdb stores just in-frame clones and leaves some out. The sample holds roughly 150,000 clones, roughly nine tenths seen once. The chain links TRBV30 to TRBJ1-2; 10 bases line up with TRBD1. Specimen: peripheral blood, collected on day 0 of AZD1222 vaccination. This sequence was found in an adult in good health. CDR3 amino acids: CAWSSSGQGDKGYTF. The CDR3 DNA reads as TGTGCCTGGAGTTCCTCCGGACAGGGGGATAAGGGCTACACCTTC.